The 5 T cell receptor beta chains reported below all come from one sample, sequenced in a study of T cell changes during pregnancy in multiple sclerosis. The protocol was immunoSEQ multiplex PCR, while the TCRdb copy is restricted to in-frame clones and leaves out a portion. The table shows tens of thousands of clones, with about 91% occurring only once. The material sequenced was CD8+ T cells from peripheral blood mononuclear cells, taken before pregnancy. The receptor set was obtained from a female donor with multiple sclerosis, enrolled in a pregnancy study.

The rearrangement joins TRBV7-8 to TRBJ2-1, with D perhaps matching TRBD2 (5 bases). CDR3 size: 13 residues. Trimming took 5 bases from V and 7 from J, leaving 12 bases between them. Germline lookup yields CDR1 SGHVS and CDR2 FQNEAQ. CDR3 sequence reads: CASSTGLVNEQFF. The CDR3 region has the DNA TGTGCCAGCAGCACCGGACTTGTTAATGAGCAGTTCTTC.

The chain employs TRBV6-1 and TRBJ1-2, with 9 bases lining up with TRBD1. The J segment lost 0 bases and the V segment lost 2 bases, leaving 4 bases of the junction unmatched. There are 16 residues in the CDR3. Germline V lookup: CDR1 MNHNS, CDR2 SASEGT. DNA of the CDR3: TGTGCCAGCAGTGAATTCGGGACAGGGACTAACTATGGCTACACCTTC. The encoded protein is CASSEFGTGTNYGYTF.

The chain is built from TRBV9 and TRBJ1-4; D is unclear. The germline gives CDR1 SGDLS, CDR2 YYNGEE. Trimming pared 4 bases from V and 12 bases from J, leaving 22 bases between. The CDR3 consists of 15 residues. The CDR3 bases are TGTGCCAGCAGCCCCCACCCCGCGACTGTGGATGAACTGTTTTTT. Protein sequence: CASSPHPATVDELFF.

The chain joins TRBV25-1 to TRBJ2-2, with D possibly matching TRBD2 (7 bases). V lost 1 base and J 6 bases, leaving 9 bases between the germline ends. In germline, CDR1 is MGHDK, CDR2 SYGVNS. The CDR3 runs to 14 residues. The CDR3 protein is CASSEWGGPGELFF. The CDR3 nucleotides read TGTGCCAGCAGTGAATGGGGGGGGCCCGGGGAGCTGTTTTTT.

The chain joins TRBV5-1 to TRBJ2-7, with unresolved D. The V end was cut by 2 bases, the J end by 0 bases, with 12 bases between. CDR1 and CDR2 from the germline V gene are SGHRS and YFSETQ. The CDR3 covers 15 residues. This chain's CDR3 is CASSFGSPNSYEQYF. Written as DNA, the CDR3 is TGCGCCAGCAGCTTTGGTAGCCCCAACTCCTACGAGCAGTACTTC. Full variable domain (missing parts from reference TRBV5-1 and TRBJ2-7): KAGVTQTPRYLIKTRGQQVTLSCSPISGHRSVSWYQQTPGQGLQFLFEYFSETQRNKGNFPGRFSGRQFSNSRSEMNVSTLELGDSALYLCASSFGSPNSYEQYFGPGTRLTVT.